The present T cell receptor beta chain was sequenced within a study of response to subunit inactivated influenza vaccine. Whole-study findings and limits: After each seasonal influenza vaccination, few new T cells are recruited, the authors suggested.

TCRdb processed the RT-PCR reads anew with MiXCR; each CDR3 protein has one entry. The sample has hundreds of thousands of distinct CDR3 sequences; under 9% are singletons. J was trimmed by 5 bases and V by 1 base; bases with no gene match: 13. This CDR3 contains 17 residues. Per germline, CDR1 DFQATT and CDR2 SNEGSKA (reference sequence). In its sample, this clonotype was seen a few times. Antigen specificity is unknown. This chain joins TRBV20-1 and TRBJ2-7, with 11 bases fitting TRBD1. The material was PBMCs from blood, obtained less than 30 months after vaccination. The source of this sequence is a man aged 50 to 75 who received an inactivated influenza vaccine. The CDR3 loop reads CSARALLGQGAVDEQYF. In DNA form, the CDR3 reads TGCAGTGCTAGAGCACTCCTAGGACAGGGGGCCGTCGACGAGCAGTACTTC.